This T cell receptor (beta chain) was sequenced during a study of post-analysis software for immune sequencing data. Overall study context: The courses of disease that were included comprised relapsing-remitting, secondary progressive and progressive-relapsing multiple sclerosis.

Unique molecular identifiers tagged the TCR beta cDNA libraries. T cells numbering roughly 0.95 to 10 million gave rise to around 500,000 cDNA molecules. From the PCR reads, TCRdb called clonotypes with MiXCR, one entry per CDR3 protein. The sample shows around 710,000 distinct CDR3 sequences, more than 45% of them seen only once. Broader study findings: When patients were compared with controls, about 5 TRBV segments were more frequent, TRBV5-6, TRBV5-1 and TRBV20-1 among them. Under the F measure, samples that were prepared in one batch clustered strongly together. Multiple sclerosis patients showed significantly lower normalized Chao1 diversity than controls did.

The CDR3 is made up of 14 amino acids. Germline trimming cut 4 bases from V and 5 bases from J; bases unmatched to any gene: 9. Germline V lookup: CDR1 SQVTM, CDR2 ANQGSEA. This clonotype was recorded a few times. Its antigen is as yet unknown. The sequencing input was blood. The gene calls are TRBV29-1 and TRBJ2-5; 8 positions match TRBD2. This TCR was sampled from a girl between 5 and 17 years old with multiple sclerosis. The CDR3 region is CSVVQAGASETQYF. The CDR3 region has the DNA TGCAGCGTTGTTCAAGCGGGAGCTAGTGAGACCCAGTACTTC.